Each of the 22 T cell receptor beta chains below was sequenced from the same sample in a study of shared clonotypes between healthy human individuals. Only in-frame clones appear in the TCRdb table, and some are missing; sequencing was by immunoSEQ multiplex PCR. The table includes 2 million to 2.5 million clones, roughly 92% detected once. Sequencing was performed on naive CD4+ T cells from PBMCs. Indicated subset: CD45RA+ positively selected. The receptors shown here come from a young man in good health. Some clones in this sample may be carry-over from other donors' samples.

The chain is built from TRBV19 and TRBJ2-7; 7 bases fit TRBD1. CDR3 length: 14 amino acids. From germline, CDR1 is LNHDA and CDR2 SQIVND (reference sequence). With 3 bases clipped from V and 3 bases from J, the junction kept 5 bases outside the gene matches. In DNA form, the CDR3 reads TGTGCCAGTAGTATTGGGACAGACTACTACGAGCAGTACTTC. It is translated as CASSIGTDYYEQYF.

The chain joins TRBV4-3 to TRBJ2-1; TRBD1 might be the D (6 bases). The ends were cut back, 4 bases at V and 10 bases at J, with 14 bases in the middle. This CDR3 is 13 amino acids long. CDR1 and CDR2 from the germline V gene are LGHNA and YSLEER. CDR3 nucleotides: TGCGCCAGCAGCCCGTTACAGGGCGAGGAGCAGTTCTTC. Translating gives CASSPLQGEEQFF.

This chain joins TRBV7-2 and TRBJ2-1, with D unresolved. CDR1 SGHTA and CDR2 FQGNSA come from the germline V gene. Trimming removed 5 bases at V and 2 bases at J, with 16 bases between. The CDR3 consists of 16 residues. CDR3 sequence: CASSPPGGHPYNEQFF. The CDR3 DNA reads as TGTGCCAGCAGCCCCCCGGGCGGCCACCCCTACAATGAGCAGTTCTTC.

The chain is built from TRBV7-3 and TRBJ2-5; no clear D. This CDR3 is 15 amino acids long. Germline CDR1 and CDR2: SGHTA and FQGTGA. V lost 0 bases to trimming and J lost 1 base, with 9 bases between them. CDR3 in amino acids: CASSLTGSLQETQYF. The CDR3 DNA reads TGTGCCAGCAGCTTAACGGGTAGCCTCCAAGAGACCCAGTACTTC.

V usage is TRBV30 and J usage is TRBJ1-3, with 9 bases matching TRBD1. Losses at the gene ends were 7 bases for V and 8 bases for J; bases not matched to a gene: 15. This CDR3 comprises 15 residues. CDR1 is GTSNPN, CDR2 SVGIG, per germline (reference sequence). Written as DNA, the CDR3 is TGTGCCTACAGACCGGGACAGGGCCTTACAGACACCATATATTTT. This sequence encodes CAYRPGQGLTDTIYF.

The chain employs TRBV4-1 and TRBJ2-3; D may correspond to TRBD1 or TRBD2 (5 bases each). Looked up from germline, CDR1 is MGHRA and CDR2 is YSYEKL. V lost 4 bases and J lost 2, with 19 bases in between. The CDR3 consists of 17 residues. This CDR3 reads CASSPGPQGPNTDTQYF. The CDR3 bases are TGCGCCAGCAGCCCAGGTCCCCAGGGACCCAACACAGATACGCAGTATTTT.

The rearrangement links TRBV19 to TRBJ2-2; TRBD2 is a possible D gene (5 bases). Per the germline V gene, CDR1 is LNHDA and CDR2 is SQIVND (reference sequence). The V gene lost 3 bases and the J gene lost 0 bases, with 8 bases spanning the gap. The length of the CDR3 is 15 residues. CDR3 in amino acids: CASSMVGANTGELFF. The CDR3 nucleotides are TGTGCCAGTAGTATGGTCGGGGCGAACACCGGGGAGCTGTTTTTT.

Regarding this clone: This specimen includes other DNA sequences encoding the same CDR3. The chain recombines TRBV18 with TRBJ1-1; a possible D gene is TRBD1 (5 bases). V dropped 1 base and J dropped 3 bases, with 6 bases sitting between them. Germline V lookup: CDR1 KGHSH, CDR2 LQKENI. CDR3 length equals 13 residues. CDR3 region: CASSPLGDTEAFF. CDR3 sequence (DNA): TGTGCCAGCTCACCACTGGGGGACACTGAAGCTTTCTTT.

The gene calls are TRBV28 and TRBJ2-6; no clear D. The CDR3 spans 16 residues. V lost 6 bases and J 0 bases, leaving 12 bases between the germline ends. CDR1 and CDR2 from the germline V gene are MDHEN and SYDVKM. The CDR3 DNA is TGTGCCAGCAGCCTTTATAGGATCTCTGGGGCCAACGTCCTGACTTTC. It specifies CASSLYRISGANVLTF. Drawing the rest from reference TRBV28 and TRBJ2-6, the complete variable domain is DVKVTQSSRYLVKRTGEKVFLECVQDMDHENMFWYRQDPGLGLRLIYFSYDVKMKEKGDIPEGYSVSREKKERFSLILESASTNQTSMYLCASSLYRISGANVLTFGAGSRLTVL.

This clone was observed once. The gene calls are TRBV6-4 and TRBJ2-7; tentatively, D is TRBD2 (5 bases). With 5 bases removed from V and 4 bases from J, the gap between germline ends came to 12 bases. CDR1 is MRHNA, CDR2 SNTAGT, per germline. The CDR3 spans 13 residues. The DNA for the CDR3 is TGTGCCAGCAGTTACGGCAGAGGGTACGAGCAGTACTTC. As protein: CASSYGRGYEQYF.

The rearrangement joins TRBV19 to TRBJ1-5; 9 bases agree with TRBD1. This CDR3 contains 14 residues. The ends lost 3 bases at V and 4 bases at J; junction bases unmatched: 1. The germline V gene has CDR1 LNHDA and CDR2 SQIVND (reference sequence). The CDR3 region has the DNA TGTGCCAGTAGTATCGGGACAGGGAATCAGCCCCAGCATTTT. Translated: CASSIGTGNQPQHF.

J is TRBJ1-1 and V is TRBV7-3; TRBD1 is a possible D gene (6 bases). CDR1 is SGHTA, CDR2 FQGTGA, per germline. Trimming cost V 2 bases and J 4 bases, with 11 bases left between them. This CDR3 comprises 14 residues. CDR3 residues: CASSLAGARTEAFF. The CDR3 DNA reads as TGTGCCAGCAGCTTAGCGGGGGCGCGCACTGAAGCTTTCTTT.

V usage is TRBV4-3 and J usage is TRBJ2-2, with 9 bases fitting TRBD1. There are 15 residues in the CDR3. CDR1 LGHNA and CDR2 YSLEER come from the germline V gene. Trimming took 4 bases from V and 1 from J; bases not matched to a gene: 1. The CDR3 coding sequence is TGCGCCAGCAGCCTGGGACAGGGGAACACCGGGGAGCTGTTTTTT. Amino acid sequence: CASSLGQGNTGELFF.

About this clone: The identical CDR3 is also encoded by other nucleotide sequences in the sample. The chain uses TRBV7-2 and TRBJ2-7; 13 bases map to TRBD2. CDR3 length: 14 amino acids. The junction had 1 base not matched to a gene; V was cut back by 1 base and J by 7 bases. Germline CDR1 and CDR2: SGHTA and FQGNSA. The CDR3 loop is CASSLVGLAGEQYF. The CDR3 DNA sequence: TGTGCCAGCAGCTTAGTGGGACTAGCGGGGGAGCAGTACTTC.

The chain employs TRBV7-3 and TRBJ2-2; D possibly corresponds to TRBD1 (5 bases). V was shortened by 2 bases and J by 6 bases, with 13 bases between the two germline ends. The CDR3 is 15 amino acids. Germline V gene lookup returns CDR1 SGHTA and CDR2 FQGTGA. The CDR3 spells CASSLSPAGPGELFF. The CDR3 nucleotides are TGTGCCAGCAGCTTATCCCCCGCAGGGCCCGGGGAGCTGTTTTTT.

In nucleotides, the CDR3 is TGCGCCAGCAGCTTAGGTTCACTCGAAGCCTACGAGCAGTACTTC. Protein sequence: CASSLGSLEAYEQYF. The V and J genes are TRBV5-1 and TRBJ2-7, with D unclear. V shed 2 bases and J shed 2 bases, with 14 bases lying between them. Germline CDR1 reads SGHRS; CDR2 reads YFSETQ. CDR3 length: 15 residues.

V is TRBV10-3 and J is TRBJ2-7; 10 bases agree with TRBD1. CDR3 size: 13 residues. The V gene's germline CDR1 is ENHRY and CDR2 SYGVKD. The V and J ends lost 7 bases and 3 bases, in that order; junction bases with no gene match: 3. CDR3 protein: CAINRDRGYEQYF. CDR3 DNA: TGTGCCATCAATCGGGACAGGGGCTACGAGCAGTACTTC.

V and J are TRBV2 and TRBJ2-3; D uncertain. The V gene lost 6 bases and the J gene lost 6 bases, with 10 bases spanning the gap. Germline CDR1 reads SNHLY; CDR2 reads FYNNEI. The CDR3 runs to 12 residues. The chain's CDR3 is CASRLVGDTQYF. The CDR3 DNA sequence: TGTGCCAGCAGGCTCGTTGGGGATACGCAGTATTTT. Based on the CDR3 plus reference TRBV2 and TRBJ2-3, the full variable domain is EPEVTQTPSHQVTQMGQEVILRCVPISNHLYFYWYRQILGQKVEFLVSFYNNEISEKSEIFDDQFSVERPDGSNFTLKIRSTKLEDSAMYFCASRLVGDTQYFGPGTRLTVL.

The V call is TRBV4-1, the J call TRBJ2-3; TRBD2 aligns across 7 bases. The germline gives CDR1 MGHRA, CDR2 YSYEKL. With V trimmed by 0 bases and J by 0 bases, 12 bases remained unmatched. The CDR3 is 19 residues long. Here the CDR3 DNA reads TGCGCCAGCAGCCAAGATCTTGGGCGGCCTAGCGGTAGCACAGATACGCAGTATTTT. This encodes CASSQDLGRPSGSTDTQYF.

This sequence joins TRBV25-1 and TRBJ2-3; TRBD2 matches 8 bases. Germline loops: CDR1 MGHDK, CDR2 SYGVNS. The J segment lost 1 base and the V segment lost 4 bases, leaving 4 bases of the junction unmatched. The CDR3 consists of 15 residues. The CDR3 DNA reads TGTGCCAGCAGTGCGGGGGGGCTGGGCACAGATACGCAGTATTTT. It translates to CASSAGGLGTDTQYF.

This rearrangement joins TRBV27 to TRBJ2-3; the match to TRBD2 covers 9 bases. The J segment lost 3 bases and the V segment lost 4 bases, leaving 5 bases of the junction unmatched. The CDR3 has 15 amino acids. CDR1 MNHEY and CDR2 SMNVEV come from the germline V gene (reference sequence). As DNA, the CDR3 is TGTGCCAGCAGTTCGAAAGGACTAGCGACAGATACGCAGTATTTT. This encodes CASSSKGLATDTQYF.

The J gene is TRBJ2-7, the V gene TRBV5-4, with a tentative D call TRBD2 (5 bases). CDR3 length equals 13 residues. From germline, CDR1 is SGHNT and CDR2 YYREEE (reference sequence). The V and J ends lost 2 bases and 7 bases respectively, with 13 bases between them. The CDR3 here is CASSLAALGEQYF. In DNA form, the CDR3 reads TGTGCCAGCAGCTTAGCGGCGCTTGGGGAGCAGTACTTC.